A single sample gave rise to the 23 T cell receptor beta chains below, sequenced in a study of blood T cell repertoires in COVID-19. Using immunoSEQ multiplex PCR, the repertoire was profiled, and TCRdb retains in-frame clones only, with some absent. The sample gives fewer than 350,000 clones, roughly 87% of which show up once; around 5.8% is in the top ten. The sequencing input was PBMCs or T cells enriched from blood (not recorded which). Receptors originate from a woman in her thirties or forties who had recovered from COVID-19.

The V call is TRBV28, the J call TRBJ2-1; D not certain. Germline CDR1 and CDR2: MDHEN and SYDVKM. CDR3 length equals 11 residues. V lost 7 bases and J 9 bases, leaving 10 bases between the germline ends. The chain's CDR3 is CASTQAGEQFF. The DNA for the CDR3 is TGTGCCAGCACCCAAGCTGGTGAGCAGTTCTTC. The full variable domain, in which reference TRBV28 and TRBJ2-1 provide the parts outside the CDR3, is DVKVTQSSRYLVKRTGEKVFLECVQDMDHENMFWYRQDPGLGLRLIYFSYDVKMKEKGDIPEGYSVSREKKERFSLILESASTNQTSMYLCASTQAGEQFFGPGTRLTVL.

DNA of the CDR3: TGTGCCAGATGCCGGGACAGCAGCTCCTACGAGCAGTACTTC. This gives the protein CARCRDSSSYEQYF. This chain uses TRBV28 with TRBJ2-7, with 7 nucleotides matching TRBD1. Germline CDR1 MDHEN, CDR2 SYDVKM. This CDR3 spans 14 amino acids. With V trimmed by 9 bases and J by 0 bases, 8 bases remained unmatched.

The chain links TRBV5-1 to TRBJ2-3, with TRBD1 as a possible D gene (5 bases). Germline assignment: CDR1 SGHRS and CDR2 YFSETQ. With 0 bases removed from V and 3 bases from J, the gap between germline ends came to 8 bases. This CDR3 has 14 residues. The CDR3 DNA sequence: TGCGCCAGCAGCTTGGGCAGGGTTACAGATACGCAGTATTTT. Its translation is CASSLGRVTDTQYF.

The rearrangement uses TRBV6-5 and TRBJ1-5; 7 bases are shared with TRBD1. CDR1 and CDR2 (germline): MNHEY, SVGAGI. There are 15 residues in the CDR3. V shed 5 bases, J shed 2 bases, and the junction held 6 bases outside the gene matches. Written as DNA, the CDR3 is TGTGCCAGCAGTCCTAGCCAGGGGGGCAATCAGCCCCAGCATTTT. It specifies CASSPSQGGNQPQHF.

The V gene is TRBV5-1, the J gene TRBJ2-5; D is uncertain. Per germline, CDR1 SGHRS and CDR2 YFSETQ. CDR3 length: 13 amino acids. V was pared by 2 bases and J by 3 bases, with 8 bases between. In DNA form, the CDR3 reads TGCGCCAGCAGCTTCGGCGGAAAAGAGACCCAGTACTTC. Translation gives CASSFGGKETQYF.

J is TRBJ2-3 and V is TRBV5-6; D is possibly TRBD1 (6 bases). Germline V gene sequence: CDR1 SGHDT, CDR2 YYEEEE. CDR3 size: 15 residues. Between the trimmed V and J ends, which lost 7 bases and 0 bases, there was a span of 15 bases. The CDR3 loop reads CASAGRQVSTDTQYF. For the CDR3, the DNA is TGTGCCAGCGCTGGGAGACAGGTTAGCACAGATACGCAGTATTTT.

This CDR3 reads CASSFSGSSDTQYF. The CDR3, as DNA: TGTGCCAGCAGCTTTAGCGGGAGCTCAGATACGCAGTATTTT. J is TRBJ2-3 and V is TRBV7-9; 9 bases line up with TRBD2. The CDR3 is 14 amino acids. Germline lookup yields CDR1 SEHNR and CDR2 FQNEAQ (reference sequence). V was clipped by 3 bases and J by 4 bases; unmatched bases: 2.

This clone appeared a single time. This chain connects TRBV28 to TRBJ1-2; 12 nucleotides agree with TRBD1. The V gene end was trimmed by 6 bases and the J gene end by 11 bases; junction bases not matched to a gene: 10. The CDR3 has 14 amino acids. CDR1 is MDHEN and CDR2 is SYDVKM in the germline V gene. CDR3 in DNA: TGTGCCAGCAGACCGACCGGGACAGGGGGCTCGTACACCTTC. This codes for CASRPTGTGGSYTF.

The chain links TRBV6-5 to TRBJ1-4, with 8 bases aligning to TRBD1. Per the germline V gene, CDR1 is MNHEY and CDR2 is SVGAGI. CDR3 length: 14 amino acids. V was pared by 7 bases and J by 6 bases, with 7 bases of the junction left unmatched. This CDR3 is CASKPDRAYEKLFF. CDR3 nucleotides: TGTGCCAGCAAGCCGGACAGGGCGTATGAAAAACTGTTTTTT.

V gene TRBV24-1 combines with J gene TRBJ2-3, with TRBD2 matching over 12 bases. V dropped 1 base and J dropped 3; count of bases not matched to a gene: 10. This CDR3 region has 19 residues. Germline V gene data show CDR1 as KGHDR and CDR2 as SFDVKD. CDR3 sequence: CATSDFGGRLAGETDTQYF. Here the CDR3 DNA reads TGTGCCACCAGTGATTTCGGGGGTCGACTAGCGGGAGAAACAGATACGCAGTATTTT.

V and J are TRBV4-2 and TRBJ2-3, with 9 nucleotides matching TRBD2. CDR3 length: 16 amino acids. V dropped 0 bases and J dropped 4; count of bases not matched to a gene: 5. Germline assignment: CDR1 LGHNA and CDR2 YNFKEQ. The CDR3 spells CASSQEPVAGADTQYF. The CDR3 DNA follows: TGTGCCAGCAGCCAAGAACCTGTAGCGGGAGCAGATACGCAGTATTTT.

This clone was seen once. This chain joins TRBV2 and TRBJ1-1; D is unresolved. Germline V lookup: CDR1 SNHLY, CDR2 FYNNEI. The CDR3 loop spans 13 amino acids. V lost 4 bases and J lost 1, with 7 bases in between. The CDR3 is CASSVEGNTEAFF. Written as DNA, the CDR3 is TGTGCCAGCAGTGTAGAGGGGAACACTGAAGCTTTCTTT. Full variable domain (outside the CDR3, taken from reference TRBV2 and TRBJ1-1): EPEVTQTPSHQVTQMGQEVILRCVPISNHLYFYWYRQILGQKVEFLVSFYNNEISEKSEIFDDQFSVERPDGSNFTLKIRSTKLEDSAMYFCASSVEGNTEAFFGQGTRLTVV.

V gene TRBV7-2 combines with J gene TRBJ1-2, with 11 bases matching TRBD1. V lost 5 bases, J lost 8 bases, and 13 bases stayed unmatched. This CDR3 has 16 residues. Germline V lookup: CDR1 SGHTA, CDR2 FQGNSA. CDR3 residues: CASSIGQGARLVGYTF. The CDR3 DNA is TGTGCCAGCAGCATCGGACAGGGGGCCCGCCTAGTCGGCTACACCTTC.

The chain links TRBV7-3 to TRBJ2-1, with 12 bases fitting TRBD2. The V gene end was trimmed by 0 bases and the J gene end by 8 bases; junction bases not matched to a gene: 11. This CDR3 spans 18 amino acids. CDR1 and CDR2 from the germline V gene are SGHTA and FQGTGA. In DNA form, the CDR3 reads TGTGCCAGCAGCTTAACGGTCGAGACTAGCGGGAGTGGCGATGAGCAGTTCTTC. It specifies CASSLTVETSGSGDEQFF.

The chain links TRBV4-1 to TRBJ2-2, with unresolved D. V was trimmed by 0 bases and J by 1 base, leaving 6 bases between them. Per the germline V gene, CDR1 is MGHRA and CDR2 is YSYEKL. The CDR3 covers 15 residues. The CDR3 sequence is CASSQDRWNTGELFF. In nucleotides, the CDR3 is TGCGCCAGCAGCCAAGACAGATGGAACACCGGGGAGCTGTTTTTT.

The chain uses TRBV11-2 and TRBJ2-3, with D perhaps matching TRBD2 (6 bases). This CDR3 region has 14 residues. V was clipped by 7 bases and J by 0 bases, with 11 bases between them. CDR1 is SGHAT, CDR2 FQNNGV, per germline. CDR3 protein: CASTWRGSTDTQYF. CDR3 bases: TGTGCCAGCACCTGGAGGGGTAGCACAGATACGCAGTATTTT.

This clone came up once. The J gene is TRBJ2-2, the V gene TRBV28; D possibly corresponds to TRBD2 (5 bases). The V end was cut by 10 bases, the J end by 7 bases, with 13 bases between. The CDR3 consists of 12 residues. Germline assignment: CDR1 MDHEN and CDR2 SYDVKM. The CDR3 DNA sequence: TGTGCCACCTGGAGGTGGGACGGGGAGCTGTTTTTT. Encoded protein: CATWRWDGELFF.

The chain combines TRBV28 with TRBJ1-2; 7 bases match TRBD1. The CDR3 runs 15 residues. After removal of 6 bases from V and 3 bases from J, the junction contained 10 bases not matched to a gene. Looked up from germline, CDR1 is MDHEN and CDR2 is SYDVKM. CDR3 DNA sequence: TGTGCCAGCAGGGACGGAGGGGGCGCGGACTATGGCTACACCTTC. Amino acid sequence: CASRDGGGADYGYTF.

This clone was seen only a few times. The chain links TRBV19 to TRBJ2-7; 10 bases align to TRBD2. V lost 5 bases to trimming and J lost 3 bases; unmatched junction nucleotides: 7. The CDR3 runs to 15 residues. Germline V lookup: CDR1 LNHDA, CDR2 SQIVND (reference sequence). The CDR3 nucleotides read TGTGCCAGTAGTGGCAGGACTAGCGGACGCTACGAGCAGTACTTC. Translating gives CASSGRTSGRYEQYF.

The chain recombines TRBV29-1 with TRBJ2-1; 10 positions match TRBD2. V shed 5 bases and J 9 bases; nucleotides not matched to a gene: 4. This CDR3 spans 12 amino acids. Germline assignment: CDR1 SQVTM and CDR2 ANQGSEA. This CDR3 is CSVSGRAGEQFF. The CDR3, as DNA: TGCAGCGTTAGCGGGAGGGCCGGTGAGCAGTTCTTC.

The chain recombines TRBV9 with TRBJ2-7; D might be TRBD2 (5 bases). The ends were cut back, 0 bases at V and 3 bases at J, with 10 bases in the middle. This CDR3 comprises 14 residues. Germline V gene sequence: CDR1 SGDLS, CDR2 YYNGEE. The CDR3 sequence is CASSVDLAGYEQYF. The CDR3 DNA reads as TGTGCCAGCAGCGTAGACCTAGCAGGCTACGAGCAGTACTTC.

This clone was picked up a small number of times. This chain links TRBV7-2 with TRBJ1-6; D possibly corresponds to TRBD1 (5 bases). The V gene's germline CDR1 is SGHTA and CDR2 FQGNSA. Deletions cut 4 bases from V and 7 bases from J, with 17 bases between. The CDR3 has 16 residues. CDR3 nucleotide sequence: TGTGCCAGCAGCTCGGGAAAGATGGGGGGGAATTCACCCCTCCACTTT. This encodes CASSSGKMGGNSPLHF.

V is TRBV5-1 and J is TRBJ2-3; 9 nucleotides agree with TRBD1. Germline values: CDR1 SGHRS, CDR2 YFSETQ. Trimming removed 0 bases from V and 4 bases from J; junction bases left unmatched: 0. The CDR3 is 14 residues long. In DNA form, the CDR3 reads TGCGCCAGCAGCTTGGGACAGGGGGCAGATACGCAGTATTTT. It codes for CASSLGQGADTQYF.